The 14 T cell receptor beta chains in this list originate from one sample, sequenced in a study of blood T cell repertoires in COVID-19. Clones were sequenced by immunoSEQ multiplex PCR, and TCRdb holds only the in-frame ones, with some missing. This sample has roughly 140,000 clones, with 75% to 90% found just once. The sequenced sample consisted of peripheral blood. All receptors derive from a man between 60 and 70 years old with acute or convalescent COVID-19.

The chain carries TRBV6-6 and TRBJ1-1; 9 nucleotides agree with TRBD1. V shed 6 bases, J shed 3 bases, and the junction held 5 bases outside the gene matches. The germline gives CDR1 MNHNY, CDR2 SVGAGI (reference sequence). CDR3 length: 14 amino acids. The CDR3 DNA sequence: TGTGCCAGCAGGGACAGGGGTGGGCACACTGAAGCTTTCTTT. Amino acid sequence: CASRDRGGHTEAFF.

This clone appeared a few times. V and J are TRBV10-2 and TRBJ1-1; D possibly corresponds to TRBD1 (5 bases). The V and J ends lost 6 bases and 4 bases respectively, with 9 bases between them. This CDR3 has 12 amino acids. Germline V gene lookup returns CDR1 WSHSY and CDR2 SAAADI. The CDR3 reads CASRYGGTEAFF. The CDR3 DNA sequence: TGCGCCAGCAGGTACGGGGGCACTGAAGCTTTCTTT.

The chain uses TRBV29-1 and TRBJ2-3, with D possibly matching TRBD2 (7 bases). This CDR3 spans 15 amino acids. CDR1 and CDR2 (germline): SQVTM, ANQGSEA. Deletions cut 7 bases from V and 0 bases from J, with 17 bases between. This CDR3 reads CSAEAGALSTDTQYF. CDR3 DNA: TGCAGCGCTGAGGCGGGGGCCTTAAGCACAGATACGCAGTATTTT.

This clone was counted once. The chain employs TRBV3-1 (or the pseudogene TRBV3-2) and TRBJ1-2; 8 bases fit TRBD1. Looked up from germline, CDR1 is LGHDT and CDR2 is YNNKEL (reference sequence). This CDR3 is 12 amino acids long. Trimming at V came to 3 bases and at J to 10 bases, leaving 4 bases not matched to a gene. The CDR3 DNA reads as TGTGCCAGCAGCCACCGGGACAGGTACTACACCTTC. This encodes CASSHRDRYYTF.

Concerning this clone itself: At one end the junction does not follow the germline gene, possibly because of a read error. The rearrangement links TRBV28 to TRBJ2-3, with 8 bases that match TRBD2. CDR3 length equals 12 residues. Per germline, CDR1 MDHEN and CDR2 SYDVKM. The DNA for the CDR3 is TGCTCGTCCGGGAGGGGTACAGATACGCAGTATTTT. Translation: CSSGRGTDTQYF.

This sequence joins TRBV11-2 and TRBJ1-2, with D unresolved. Deletions cut 5 bases from V and 5 bases from J, with 6 bases between. Germline CDR1 SGHAT, CDR2 FQNNGV. The CDR3 runs 11 residues. The CDR3 sequence: CASSRGYGYTF. The CDR3 DNA follows: TGTGCCAGCAGCCGAGGTTATGGCTACACCTTC.

J is TRBJ1-2 and V is TRBV28; tentative D call: TRBD1 (5 bases). CDR1 MDHEN and CDR2 SYDVKM come from the germline V gene. The V and J ends lost 2 bases and 6 bases respectively, with 7 bases between them. The CDR3 totals 12 residues. The CDR3 here is CASSLTGDGYTF. DNA for the CDR3: TGTGCCAGCAGTTTAACGGGGGATGGCTACACCTTC.

The chain couples TRBV6-2 or TRBV6-3 to TRBJ1-6; 8 bases align to TRBD1. J was trimmed by 7 bases and V by 6 bases; bases with no gene match: 14. The germline V gene encodes CDR1 MNHEY and CDR2 SVGEGT. This CDR3 is built from 17 residues. CDR3 amino acids: CASSPPGQGFWNSPLHF. The CDR3 DNA is TGTGCCAGCAGCCCCCCCGGACAGGGATTTTGGAATTCACCCCTCCACTTT.

The rearrangement links TRBV5-4 to TRBJ1-2; TRBD1 aligns across 10 bases. The germline V gene has CDR1 SGHNT and CDR2 YYREEE (reference sequence). This CDR3 is built from 14 residues. V shed 5 bases, J shed 2 bases, and the junction held 3 bases outside the gene matches. DNA for the CDR3: TGTGCCAGCAGACCGGGACAGGGGAACTATGGCTACACCTTC. Translated: CASRPGQGNYGYTF. Based on the CDR3 plus reference TRBV5-4 and TRBJ1-2, the full variable domain is ETGVTQSPTHLIKTRGQQVTLRCSSQSGHNTVSWYQQALGQGPQFIFQYYREEENGRGNFPPRFSGLQFPNYSSELNVNALELDDSALYLCASRPGQGNYGYTFGSGTRLTVV.

The V gene is TRBV19, the J gene TRBJ2-3; 9 bases are shared with TRBD1. CDR1 and CDR2 (germline): LNHDA, SQIVND (reference sequence). V lost 3 bases and J lost 1; bases outside the gene matches: 8. The CDR3 loop spans 17 amino acids. The CDR3 region has the DNA TGTGCCAGTAGTATGGGGACAGGGAGGGTTGGCACAGATACGCAGTATTTT. This codes for CASSMGTGRVGTDTQYF.

V and J are TRBV5-1 and TRBJ2-5; tentative D call: TRBD1 (6 bases). The CDR3 is 14 residues long. CDR1 is SGHRS and CDR2 is YFSETQ in the germline V gene. V was clipped by 4 bases and J by 2 bases, with 12 bases between them. This CDR3 is CASSTGQGQETQYF. In nucleotides, the CDR3 is TGCGCCAGCAGCACCGGGCAGGGGCAAGAGACCCAGTACTTC.

V and J are TRBV18 and TRBJ1-1; the match to TRBD1 covers 8 bases. Germline V gene data show CDR1 as KGHSH and CDR2 as LQKENI. V gave up 6 bases and J gave up 3 bases; unmatched junction bases: 3. The CDR3 has 13 residues. The CDR3 region is CASSTDRDTEAFF. The DNA of the CDR3 is TGTGCCAGCTCTACGGACAGGGACACTGAAGCTTTCTTT.

The rearrangement joins TRBV28 to TRBJ1-2; D gene uncertain. Germline V lookup: CDR1 MDHEN, CDR2 SYDVKM. The V end was cut by 2 bases, the J end by 4 bases, with 11 bases between. This CDR3 comprises 14 residues. The CDR3 coding sequence is TGTGCCAGCAGTTTAATCCCCAGGATCTATGGCTACACCTTC. Its translation: CASSLIPRIYGYTF.

As for this clone: The sample has other DNA sequences that encode this CDR3 too. CDR3 sequence: CASSLAGTGGYNEQFF. CDR3 nucleotides: TGCGCCAGCAGCTTGGCAGGGACAGGGGGCTACAATGAGCAGTTCTTC. The chain has TRBV5-1 and TRBJ2-1, with TRBD1 identical over 11 bases. V was clipped by 0 bases and J by 3 bases; unmatched bases: 2. The germline gives CDR1 SGHRS, CDR2 YFSETQ. There are 16 residues in the CDR3.